The 6 T cell receptor beta chains in this list originate from one sample, sequenced in a study of blood T cell repertoires in COVID-19. Clones were read by immunoSEQ multiplex PCR, and TCRdb kept only the in-frame ones, dropping some. The repertoire holds approximately 170,000 clones, with roughly 80% as singletons. Sample: peripheral blood. The receptors were gathered from a woman between 65 and 79 years old with COVID-19, enrolled during active disease.

This clone was counted once. The V and J genes are TRBV6-4 and TRBJ1-2; weak D call: TRBD1 (5 bases). The CDR3 loop spans 13 amino acids. Trimming left V 3 bases short and J 0 bases short, with 5 bases between. CDR1 MRHNA and CDR2 SNTAGT come from the germline V gene. CDR3 DNA: TGTGCCAGCAGTGAACAGGCTAACTATGGCTACACCTTC. Translated, it gives CASSEQANYGYTF.

V usage is TRBV5-1 and J usage is TRBJ2-3; no reliable D call. This CDR3 region has 14 residues. V was trimmed by 4 bases and J by 0 bases, leaving 9 bases between them. CDR1 and CDR2 (germline): SGHRS, YFSETQ. The DNA of the CDR3 is TGCGCCAGCAGCGAGCTCACTAGCACAGATACGCAGTATTTT. It yields the protein CASSELTSTDTQYF.

The chain is built from TRBV5-4 and TRBJ1-3; D call uncertain. The germline V and J ends were trimmed by 0 bases and 0 bases, with 10 bases remaining between them. The CDR3 covers 16 residues. Germline V CDR1 and CDR2: SGHNT, YYREEE (reference sequence). CDR3 in DNA: TGTGCCAGCAGCTTGGGACTTTCCAGCTCTGGAAACACCATATATTTT. As protein: CASSLGLSSSGNTIYF. The full variable domain, rest sourced from reference TRBV5-4 and TRBJ1-3, is ETGVTQSPTHLIKTRGQQVTLRCSSQSGHNTVSWYQQALGQGPQFIFQYYREEENGRGNFPPRFSGLQFPNYSSELNVNALELDDSALYLCASSLGLSSSGNTIYFGEGSWLTVV.

CDR3 coding DNA: TGTGCCTGCGCGCACCGGGGCTCTGGAAACACCATATATTTT. This translates into CACAHRGSGNTIYF. The V call is TRBV30, the J call TRBJ1-3; D gene unclear. Germline CDR1 is GTSNPN and CDR2 is SVGIG (reference sequence). The ends were cut back, 6 bases at V and 0 bases at J, with 12 bases in the middle. There are 14 residues in the CDR3.

Only a few counts were recorded for this clone. The rearrangement links TRBV7-8 to TRBJ2-4; possibly TRBD1 for D (6 bases). The CDR3 runs to 13 residues. Germline CDR1 is SGHVS and CDR2 is FQNEAQ. The V gene lost 5 bases and the J gene lost 10 bases, with 15 bases spanning the gap. Here the CDR3 reads CASSPPDSQIQYF. The CDR3, as DNA: TGTGCCAGCAGCCCCCCGGACAGTCAGATTCAGTACTTC.

V is TRBV4-1 and J is TRBJ1-2; tentative D call: TRBD1 (6 bases). Germline V gene sequence: CDR1 MGHRA, CDR2 YSYEKL. There are 14 residues in the CDR3. V was pared by 4 bases and J by 4 bases, with 13 bases between. The CDR3 loop reads CASSPSGDGYGYTF. Here the CDR3 DNA reads TGCGCCAGCAGCCCATCAGGGGACGGCTATGGCTACACCTTC.